This T cell receptor (beta chain) is from a study of T cell responses to AZD1222 COVID-19 vaccine. Study-wide findings and caveats: Across the whole spike, CD4 TCRs peaked at regions 160-218 and 743-854. The repertoires were collected only after the peak T cell response. White British donors predominated, females outnumbered males, and clonal diversity was possibly underestimated.

Trimming removed 4 bases at V and 0 bases at J, with 20 bases between. Germline V gene sequence: CDR1 SGDLS, CDR2 YYNGEE. The CDR3 contains 18 residues. The repertoire was sequenced with immunoSEQ multiplex PCR; TCRdb's copy has only in-frame clones and lacks some. The sample contains about 100,000 clones, about 87% of which appear only once. On this clone: The antigen remains unidentified.

The sequenced sample was peripheral blood, obtained on day 0 of AZD1222 vaccination. The origin of this receptor is an adult in good health. The J gene is TRBJ2-1, the V gene TRBV9; D may be TRBD1 (7 bases). The CDR3 loop is CASSHTQAGGSSYNEQFF. DNA of the CDR3: TGTGCCAGCAGCCATACCCAGGCAGGGGGGAGCTCCTACAATGAGCAGTTCTTC.